These 22 T cell receptor beta chains originate from one sample sequenced in a study of glioma-infiltrating T cells after dendritic cell vaccination. The data were produced by immunoSEQ multiplex PCR, yet TCRdb's version contains in-frame clones alone and is incomplete. The repertoire includes 93,000 or so clones, about 80% of them detected once, and approximately 5.9% sits in the top ten. This specimen was blood, taken before dendritic cell vaccination. Receptors were obtained from a human donor with glioblastoma.

V usage is TRBV9 and J usage is TRBJ2-6, with 7 bases that match TRBD1. The J segment lost 0 bases and the V segment lost 4 bases, leaving 4 bases of the junction unmatched. The germline V gene has CDR1 SGDLS and CDR2 YYNGEE. This CDR3 has 16 amino acids. The CDR3 region is CASSPDRISGANVLTF. In nucleotides, the CDR3 is TGTGCCAGCAGCCCGGACAGGATCTCTGGGGCCAACGTCCTGACTTTC.

This clone appeared a single time. The rearrangement uses TRBV4-2 and TRBJ1-5; D is unclear. The CDR3 length is 15 residues. V lost 1 base and J 1 base, leaving 8 bases between the germline ends. Germline lookup yields CDR1 LGHNA and CDR2 YNFKEQ. CDR3 sequence (DNA): TGTGCCAGCAGCCAAGGAGCCGTGAGCAATCAGCCCCAGCATTTT. It specifies CASSQGAVSNQPQHF.

The CDR3 region is CASSTTVYMNTEAFF. Written as DNA, the CDR3 is TGTGCCAGTAGTACCACAGTCTACATGAACACTGAAGCTTTCTTT. The chain couples TRBV19 to TRBJ1-1; unclear D gene. The V gene's germline CDR1 is LNHDA and CDR2 SQIVND (reference sequence). V was clipped by 4 bases and J by 0 bases, with 12 bases between them. This CDR3 is built from 15 residues.

The chain links TRBV30 to TRBJ2-1, with 9 positions matching TRBD2. The CDR3 covers 15 residues. Germline V lookup: CDR1 GTSNPN, CDR2 SVGIG (reference sequence). V was pared by 0 bases and J by 4 bases, with 4 bases of the junction left unmatched. The CDR3 DNA sequence: TGTGCCTGGAGTGTAGGTACTAGCGGGTACAATGAGCAGTTCTTC. Translating it yields CAWSVGTSGYNEQFF.

This sequence joins TRBV30 and TRBJ2-4; D might be TRBD1 (7 bases). Trimming left V 7 bases short and J 1 base short, with 14 bases between. Per the germline V gene, CDR1 is GTSNPN and CDR2 is SVGIG (reference sequence). The length of the CDR3 is 14 residues. CDR3 loop: CAFPGGRAKNIQYF. The CDR3 region has the DNA TGTGCCTTCCCAGGGGGGCGGGCCAAAAACATTCAGTACTTC.

J is TRBJ2-5 and V is TRBV6-1, with D unclear. Germline lookup yields CDR1 MNHNS and CDR2 SASEGT. V lost 7 bases and J 0 bases, leaving 9 bases between the germline ends. The CDR3 length is 13 residues. CDR3 sequence: CASIEPNQETQYF. CDR3 DNA: TGTGCCAGCATCGAGCCTAACCAAGAGACCCAGTACTTC.

DNA of the CDR3: TGTGCCAGCAGCTTGGGCCGCGGGCTAGGGTATGGCTACACCTTC. Protein sequence: CASSLGRGLGYGYTF. The chain employs TRBV5-8 and TRBJ1-2; D ambiguous. There are 15 residues in the CDR3. Deletions cut 0 bases from V and 5 bases from J, with 14 bases between. Germline assignment: CDR1 SGHTS and CDR2 YDEGEE. The full variable domain, with the rest looked up from reference TRBV5-8 and TRBJ1-2, is EAGVTQSPTHLIKTRGQQATLRCSPISGHTSVYWYQQALGLGLQFLLWYDEGEERNRGNFPPRFSGRQFPNYSSELNVNALELEDSALYLCASSLGRGLGYGYTFGSGTRLTVV.

The V and J genes are TRBV5-6 and TRBJ2-3, with 11 bases aligning to TRBD2. V was pared by 4 bases and J by 2 bases, with 15 bases of the junction left unmatched. Germline V gene data show CDR1 as SGHDT and CDR2 as YYEEEE. This CDR3 has 19 residues. The CDR3 here is CASSPPRLAGIIYTDTQYF. The CDR3 DNA sequence: TGTGCCAGCAGCCCTCCTAGACTAGCGGGGATAATATACACAGATACGCAGTATTTT.

This clone has just a few counts. The chain joins TRBV11-3 to TRBJ1-6, with TRBD1 as a possible D gene (6 bases). The CDR3 has 13 amino acids. Trimming pared 5 bases from V and 6 bases from J, leaving 8 bases between. CDR1 and CDR2 from the germline V gene are SGHNT and YENEEA. The CDR3 region is CASSQDSNSPLHF. CDR3 DNA sequence: TGTGCCAGCAGCCAGGACAGTAATTCACCCCTCCACTTT.

The chain uses TRBV5-4 and TRBJ2-7; D not resolved. Trimming shortened V by 0 bases and J by 2 bases, and 6 bases separated the two germline ends. Germline V gene lookup returns CDR1 SGHNT and CDR2 YYREEE (reference sequence). The CDR3 covers 13 residues. The CDR3 region is CASSLAGTYEQYF. In nucleotides, the CDR3 is TGTGCCAGCAGCTTGGCAGGAACCTACGAGCAGTACTTC.

Remarks on this clone: An end of the junction does not agree with germline; a read error may underlie this. The CDR3 coding sequence is TGTGCTAGCACCCCCCTAAGAAGGGACAGGGGACACGAGCAGTACTTC. This codes for CASTPLRRDRGHEQYF. The genes are TRBV7-7 and TRBJ2-7, with 10 bases lining up with TRBD1. CDR1 and CDR2 (germline): SSHAT, FNYEAQ (reference sequence). The CDR3 has 16 amino acids.

CDR3: CASHNRGLSGYGYTF. The DNA for the CDR3 is TGTGCCAGCCACAACAGGGGGCTGTCTGGCTATGGCTACACCTTC. V is TRBV6-1 and J is TRBJ1-2, with 9 bases lining up with TRBD1. The CDR3 is 15 residues long. CDR1 and CDR2 from the germline V gene are MNHNS and SASEGT. The V segment lost 8 bases and the J segment 4 bases; nucleotides outside the gene matches: 11.

The genes are TRBV9 and TRBJ1-3; D remains ambiguous. The V end lost 0 bases, the J end lost 3 bases, and 7 bases lay between the germline ends. The CDR3 length is 14 residues. Germline V CDR1 and CDR2: SGDLS, YYNGEE. This chain's CDR3 is CASSVGGFGNTIYF. Here the CDR3 DNA reads TGTGCCAGCAGCGTAGGAGGCTTTGGAAACACCATATATTTT.

This chain connects TRBV5-1 to TRBJ1-1; no firm D call. The V gene's germline CDR1 is SGHRS and CDR2 YFSETQ. V was pared by 0 bases and J by 1 base, with 7 bases between. The CDR3 consists of 14 residues. CDR3 sequence: CASSLGGKNTEAFF. In nucleotides, the CDR3 is TGCGCCAGCAGCTTGGGCGGGAAGAACACTGAAGCTTTCTTT.

The chain links TRBV28 to TRBJ2-7; tentatively, D is TRBD2 (6 bases). Germline CDR1 and CDR2: MDHEN and SYDVKM. The V gene lost 7 bases and the J gene lost 1 base, with 14 bases spanning the gap. CDR3 length: 14 amino acids. CDR3 nucleotide sequence: TGTGCCAGCACTACCGGGGGTAGGTCCTACGAGCAGTACTTC. Its protein product is CASTTGGRSYEQYF.

The rearrangement joins TRBV10-1 to TRBJ1-2, with D unresolved. The V gene lost 1 base and the J gene lost 6 bases, with 27 bases spanning the gap. Germline V CDR1 and CDR2: WNHNN, SYGVQD (reference sequence). The length of the CDR3 is 19 residues. CDR3 amino acids: CASSELYSTQASSENGYTF. The CDR3 region has the DNA TGCGCCAGCAGTGAGTTGTATTCCACCCAGGCTTCGTCGGAAAATGGCTACACCTTC.

The chain is built from TRBV9 and TRBJ2-2, with no clear D. This CDR3 is 16 amino acids long. V gave up 0 bases and J gave up 3 bases, with 12 bases separating them. The V gene's germline CDR1 is SGDLS and CDR2 YYNGEE. The CDR3 DNA follows: TGTGCCAGCAGCGTAGTCGGTAGTCTGGACACCGGGGAGCTGTTTTTT. Its translation: CASSVVGSLDTGELFF.

This rearrangement joins TRBV28 to TRBJ2-5; 12 bases line up with TRBD2. The CDR3 runs to 19 residues. J lost 4 bases, V lost 1 base, and 13 bases had no gene match. The V gene's germline CDR1 is MDHEN and CDR2 SYDVKM. In DNA, the CDR3 is TGTGCCAGCAGTTTATTAGGGGGCACTAGCGGGAGGAGAGGAGAGACCCAGTACTTC. This translates into CASSLLGGTSGRRGETQYF. The variable domain in full, with the rest retrieved from reference TRBV28 and TRBJ2-5, is DVKVTQSSRYLVKRTGEKVFLECVQDMDHENMFWYRQDPGLGLRLIYFSYDVKMKEKGDIPEGYSVSREKKERFSLILESASTNQTSMYLCASSLLGGTSGRRGETQYFGPGTRLLVL.

The chain combines TRBV28 with TRBJ2-3; 8 bases align to TRBD2. This CDR3 region has 17 residues. Per the germline V gene, CDR1 is MDHEN and CDR2 is SYDVKM. With 5 bases clipped from V and 3 bases from J, the junction kept 13 bases outside the gene matches. For the CDR3, the DNA is TGTGCCAGCAGTCCCAACGGGTTGGCTAGCGGGACAGATACGCAGTATTTT. Protein sequence: CASSPNGLASGTDTQYF.

The chain combines TRBV28 with TRBJ2-7; maybe TRBD2 (6 bases). Per the germline V gene, CDR1 is MDHEN and CDR2 is SYDVKM. V gave up 5 bases and J gave up 6 bases, with 11 bases separating them. This CDR3 has 12 residues. The CDR3 region is CASSGPGGEQYF. The DNA for the CDR3 is TGTGCCAGCAGTGGACCCGGGGGCGAGCAGTACTTC.

V usage is TRBV18 and J usage is TRBJ2-7, with TRBD1 matching 10 bases. The V gene end was trimmed by 3 bases and the J gene end by 1 base; junction bases not matched to a gene: 6. Germline V gene lookup returns CDR1 KGHSH and CDR2 LQKENI. The CDR3 is 16 residues long. The DNA of the CDR3 is TGTGCCAGCTCACCGGGACAGGGGCCGAAGTCCTACGAGCAGTACTTC. Translating it yields CASSPGQGPKSYEQYF.

The chain is built from TRBV5-4 and TRBJ2-1; 9 bases agree with TRBD1. The V and J ends lost 2 bases and 8 bases, in that order; junction bases with no gene match: 2. CDR3 length: 13 amino acids. The germline gives CDR1 SGHNT, CDR2 YYREEE (reference sequence). The CDR3 bases are TGTGCCAGCAGCTTTAACAGGGGGCATGAGCAGTTCTTC. It specifies CASSFNRGHEQFF.